This TCR beta chain came from a study of T cells in Graves' hyperthyroidism and ophthalmopathy. From RNA transcripts, TCR beta CDR3 regions were amplified. The study used the HTBI primer set for a first-round RT-PCR of the TCR CDR3. TCRdb ran MiXCR on the multiplex PCR reads and lists one entry per CDR3 protein. The data show approximately 590,000 distinct CDR3 sequences, 15% to 17% seen once. This clonotype has ten or more counts. The antigen remains undetermined. Patients showing uncontrolled infection, other autoimmune disease, pregnancy or lactation were ineligible. The CDR3 covers 12 residues. The J segment lost 6 bases and the V segment lost 3 bases, leaving 1 base of the junction unmatched. Germline V gene sequence: CDR1 DFQATT, CDR2 SNEGSKA (reference sequence). Overall study results and limits: The model predicted ophthalmopathy a median roughly 6.3 months before onset. Clonotypes that were expanded in thyroid above 0.001 mostly appeared in blood too. Researchers report that a 13 V-J model separated ophthalmopathy from stable hyperthyroidism.

Sequenced material: blood. V gene TRBV20-1 combines with J gene TRBJ2-1; 8 nucleotides agree with TRBD2. The origin of this receptor is a woman younger than 45 with Graves' hyperthyroidism. This chain's CDR3 is CSASGRANEQFF. The CDR3 DNA reads as TGCAGTGCTAGCGGGAGGGCCAATGAGCAGTTCTTC.